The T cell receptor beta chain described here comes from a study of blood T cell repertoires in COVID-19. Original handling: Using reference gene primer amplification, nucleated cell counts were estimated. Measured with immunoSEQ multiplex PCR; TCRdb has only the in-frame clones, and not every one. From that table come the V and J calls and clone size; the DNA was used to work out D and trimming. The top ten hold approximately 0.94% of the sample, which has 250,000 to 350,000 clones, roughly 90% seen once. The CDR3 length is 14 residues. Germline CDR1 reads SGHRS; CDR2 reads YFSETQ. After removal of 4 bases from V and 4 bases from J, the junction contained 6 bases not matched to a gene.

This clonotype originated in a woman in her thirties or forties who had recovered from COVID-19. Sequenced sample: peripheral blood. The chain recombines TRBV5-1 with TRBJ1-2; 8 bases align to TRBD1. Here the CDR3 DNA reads TGCGCCAGCAGCAGCGGACAGGGTAGCTATGGCTACACCTTC. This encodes CASSSGQGSYGYTF.